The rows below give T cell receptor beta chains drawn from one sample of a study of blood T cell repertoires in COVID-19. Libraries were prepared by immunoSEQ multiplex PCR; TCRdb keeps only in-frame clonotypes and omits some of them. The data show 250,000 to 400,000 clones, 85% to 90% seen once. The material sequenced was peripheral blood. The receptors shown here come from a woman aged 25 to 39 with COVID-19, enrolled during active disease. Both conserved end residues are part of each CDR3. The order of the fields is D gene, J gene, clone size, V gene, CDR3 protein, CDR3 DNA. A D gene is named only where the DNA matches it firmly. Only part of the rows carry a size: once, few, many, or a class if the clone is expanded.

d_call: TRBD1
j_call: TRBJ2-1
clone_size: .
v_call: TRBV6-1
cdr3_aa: CASSESDRGYNEQFF
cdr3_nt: TGTGCCAGCAGTGAATCGGACAGGGGGTACAATGAGCAGTTCTTC

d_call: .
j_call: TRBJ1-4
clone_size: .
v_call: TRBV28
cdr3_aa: CASSARLRLFF
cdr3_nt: TGTGCCAGCAGCGCCCGATTGAGACTGTTTTTT

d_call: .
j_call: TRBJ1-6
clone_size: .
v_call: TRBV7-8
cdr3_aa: CASSLSTGNSPLHF
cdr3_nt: TGTGCCAGCAGCTTAAGTACAGGAAATTCACCCCTCCACTTT

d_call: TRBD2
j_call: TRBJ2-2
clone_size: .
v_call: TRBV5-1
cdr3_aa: CASSSKTSGSPYTGELFF
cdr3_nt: TGCGCCAGCAGCTCAAAGACTAGCGGGAGCCCCTACACCGGGGAGCTGTTTTTT

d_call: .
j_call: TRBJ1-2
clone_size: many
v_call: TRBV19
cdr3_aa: CASSTGTQYGYTF
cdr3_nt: TGTGCCAGTAGTACCGGGACTCAGTATGGCTACACCTTC

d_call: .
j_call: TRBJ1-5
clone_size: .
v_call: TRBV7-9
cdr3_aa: CASSSDEVGGQPQHF
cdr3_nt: TGTGCCAGCAGCTCGGATGAGGTTGGTGGTCAGCCCCAGCATTTT

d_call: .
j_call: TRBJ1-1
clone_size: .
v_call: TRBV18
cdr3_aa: CASSPDSEAFF
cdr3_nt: TGTGCCAGCTCACCGGACAGTGAAGCTTTCTTT

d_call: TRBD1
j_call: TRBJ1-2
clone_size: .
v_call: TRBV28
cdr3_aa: CASRDRESYTF
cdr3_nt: TGTGCCAGCAGGGACAGGGAAAGCTACACCTTC

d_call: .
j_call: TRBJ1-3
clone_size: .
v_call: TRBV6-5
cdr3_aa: CACGVYPISGNTIYF
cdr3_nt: TGTGCCTGCGGGGTTTACCCAATCTCTGGAAACACCATATATTTT

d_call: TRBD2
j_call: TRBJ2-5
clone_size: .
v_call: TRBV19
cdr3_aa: CASSTGLAGGLQETQYF
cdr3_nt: TGTGCCAGTAGTACTGGACTAGCGGGAGGGTTACAAGAGACCCAGTACTTC

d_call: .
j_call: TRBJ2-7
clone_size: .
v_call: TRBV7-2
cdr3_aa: CASSLIGGIRNYEQYF
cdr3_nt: TGTGCCAGCAGCTTAATCGGCGGGATCAGGAACTACGAGCAGTACTTC

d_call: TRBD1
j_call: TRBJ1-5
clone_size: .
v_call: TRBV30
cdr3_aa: CAWSPPTGRNQPQHF
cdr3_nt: TGTGCCTGGAGTCCCCCGACAGGGCGCAATCAGCCCCAGCATTTT

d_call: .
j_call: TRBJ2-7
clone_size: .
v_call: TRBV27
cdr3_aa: CASSLGFGRATYEQYF
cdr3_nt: TGTGCCAGCAGCCTAGGGTTCGGCAGGGCAACCTACGAGCAGTACTTC

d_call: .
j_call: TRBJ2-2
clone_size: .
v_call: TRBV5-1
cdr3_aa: CASSSMNTGELFF
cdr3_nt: TGCGCCAGCAGCTCAATGAACACCGGGGAGCTGTTTTTT

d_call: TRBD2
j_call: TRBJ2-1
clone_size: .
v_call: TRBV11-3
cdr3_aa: CASSLVAGNEQFF
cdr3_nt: TGTGCCAGCAGCTTAGTAGCGGGAAATGAGCAGTTCTTC

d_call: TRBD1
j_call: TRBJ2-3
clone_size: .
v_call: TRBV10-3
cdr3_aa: CAISQGQGASDTQYF
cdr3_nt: TGTGCCATCAGCCAAGGACAGGGGGCTTCAGATACGCAGTATTTT

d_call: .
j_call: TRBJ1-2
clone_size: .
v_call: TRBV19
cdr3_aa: CATEGAFNYGYTF
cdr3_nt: TGTGCCACCGAAGGGGCTTTTAACTATGGCTACACCTTC

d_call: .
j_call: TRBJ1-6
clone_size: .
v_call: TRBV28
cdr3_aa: CASSLSGSSYNSPLHF
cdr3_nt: TGTGCCAGCAGTTTATCGGGAAGCTCCTATAATTCACCCCTCCACTTT

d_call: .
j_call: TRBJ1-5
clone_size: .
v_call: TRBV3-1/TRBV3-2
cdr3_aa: CASSQGGNQPQHF
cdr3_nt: TGTGCCAGCAGCCAGGGCGGGAATCAGCCCCAGCATTTT

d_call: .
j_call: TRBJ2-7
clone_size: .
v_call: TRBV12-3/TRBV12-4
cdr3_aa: CASSSSQTGRYF
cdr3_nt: TGTGCCAGCAGTTCGTCTCAGACAGGTCGGTACTTC

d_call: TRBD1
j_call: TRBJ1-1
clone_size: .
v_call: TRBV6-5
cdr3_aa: CASSYSQDREAFF
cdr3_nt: TGTGCCAGCAGTTATTCCCAGGACAGGGAAGCTTTCTTT

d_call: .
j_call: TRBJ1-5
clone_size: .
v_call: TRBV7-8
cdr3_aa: CASSLEARLINQPQHF
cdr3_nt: TGTGCCAGCAGCTTAGAGGCCCGACTGATCAATCAGCCCCAGCATTTT

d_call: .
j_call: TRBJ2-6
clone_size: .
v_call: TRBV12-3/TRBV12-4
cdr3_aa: CASSLTGSSVLTF
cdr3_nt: TGTGCCAGCAGTTTGACAGGCTCCTCCGTCCTGACTTTC

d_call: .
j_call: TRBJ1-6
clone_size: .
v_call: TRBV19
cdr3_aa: CASTPGIRNSPLHF
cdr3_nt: TGTGCCAGTACCCCCGGGATTCGAAATTCACCCCTCCACTTT

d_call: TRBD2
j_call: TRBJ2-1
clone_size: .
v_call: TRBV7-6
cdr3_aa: CASSPSVAGIYNEQFF
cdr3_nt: TGTGCCAGCAGCCCTAGCGTAGCGGGTATCTACAATGAGCAGTTCTTC

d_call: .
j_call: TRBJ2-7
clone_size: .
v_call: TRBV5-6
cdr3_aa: CASSLWASEKSYEQYF
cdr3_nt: TGTGCCAGCAGCTTGTGGGCTAGCGAGAAGTCCTACGAGCAGTACTTC

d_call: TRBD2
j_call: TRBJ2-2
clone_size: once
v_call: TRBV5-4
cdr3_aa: CASSKAGLAGNTGELFF
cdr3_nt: TGTGCCAGCAGCAAAGCCGGACTAGCGGGAAACACCGGGGAGCTGTTTTTT

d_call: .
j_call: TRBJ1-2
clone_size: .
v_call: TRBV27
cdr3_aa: CASSLGSGSWDYGYTF
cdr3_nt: TGTGCCAGCAGTTTAGGGTCGGGGAGTTGGGACTATGGCTACACCTTC

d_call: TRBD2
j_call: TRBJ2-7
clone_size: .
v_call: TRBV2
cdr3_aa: CASSPGLARYEQYF
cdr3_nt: TGTGCCAGCAGTCCCGGACTAGCCCGCTACGAGCAGTACTTC

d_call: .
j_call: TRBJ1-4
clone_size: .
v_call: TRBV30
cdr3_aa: CAWSASRGNEKLFF
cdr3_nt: TGTGCCTGGAGTGCTAGTAGGGGTAATGAAAAACTGTTTTTT

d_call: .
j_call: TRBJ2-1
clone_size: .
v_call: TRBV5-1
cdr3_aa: CASSLFFGGAAYNEQFF
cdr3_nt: TGCGCCAGCAGCTTGTTTTTCGGGGGAGCGGCCTACAATGAGCAGTTCTTC

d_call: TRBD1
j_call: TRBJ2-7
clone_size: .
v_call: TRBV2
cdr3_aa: CASSSPGQKSEQYF
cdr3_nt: TGTGCCAGCAGTTCCCCGGGACAGAAAAGCGAGCAGTACTTC

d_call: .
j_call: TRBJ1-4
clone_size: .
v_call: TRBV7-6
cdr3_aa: CASSSEVGAREKLFF
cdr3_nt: TGTGCCAGCAGCTCCGAGGTGGGGGCCCGTGAAAAACTGTTTTTT

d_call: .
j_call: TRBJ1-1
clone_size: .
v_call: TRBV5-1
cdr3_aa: CASSLPRGTSHNTEAFF
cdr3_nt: TGCGCCAGCAGCTTACCCCGGGGGACGTCGCATAACACTGAAGCTTTCTTT

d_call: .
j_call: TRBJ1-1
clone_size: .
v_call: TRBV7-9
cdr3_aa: CASSLAGRNTEAFF
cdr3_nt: TGTGCCAGCAGCTTAGCGGGGAGAAACACTGAAGCTTTCTTT

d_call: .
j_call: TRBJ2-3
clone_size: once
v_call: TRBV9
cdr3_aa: CASSDGESGSTDTQYF
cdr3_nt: TGTGCCAGCAGCGACGGGGAAAGCGGGAGCACAGATACGCAGTATTTT